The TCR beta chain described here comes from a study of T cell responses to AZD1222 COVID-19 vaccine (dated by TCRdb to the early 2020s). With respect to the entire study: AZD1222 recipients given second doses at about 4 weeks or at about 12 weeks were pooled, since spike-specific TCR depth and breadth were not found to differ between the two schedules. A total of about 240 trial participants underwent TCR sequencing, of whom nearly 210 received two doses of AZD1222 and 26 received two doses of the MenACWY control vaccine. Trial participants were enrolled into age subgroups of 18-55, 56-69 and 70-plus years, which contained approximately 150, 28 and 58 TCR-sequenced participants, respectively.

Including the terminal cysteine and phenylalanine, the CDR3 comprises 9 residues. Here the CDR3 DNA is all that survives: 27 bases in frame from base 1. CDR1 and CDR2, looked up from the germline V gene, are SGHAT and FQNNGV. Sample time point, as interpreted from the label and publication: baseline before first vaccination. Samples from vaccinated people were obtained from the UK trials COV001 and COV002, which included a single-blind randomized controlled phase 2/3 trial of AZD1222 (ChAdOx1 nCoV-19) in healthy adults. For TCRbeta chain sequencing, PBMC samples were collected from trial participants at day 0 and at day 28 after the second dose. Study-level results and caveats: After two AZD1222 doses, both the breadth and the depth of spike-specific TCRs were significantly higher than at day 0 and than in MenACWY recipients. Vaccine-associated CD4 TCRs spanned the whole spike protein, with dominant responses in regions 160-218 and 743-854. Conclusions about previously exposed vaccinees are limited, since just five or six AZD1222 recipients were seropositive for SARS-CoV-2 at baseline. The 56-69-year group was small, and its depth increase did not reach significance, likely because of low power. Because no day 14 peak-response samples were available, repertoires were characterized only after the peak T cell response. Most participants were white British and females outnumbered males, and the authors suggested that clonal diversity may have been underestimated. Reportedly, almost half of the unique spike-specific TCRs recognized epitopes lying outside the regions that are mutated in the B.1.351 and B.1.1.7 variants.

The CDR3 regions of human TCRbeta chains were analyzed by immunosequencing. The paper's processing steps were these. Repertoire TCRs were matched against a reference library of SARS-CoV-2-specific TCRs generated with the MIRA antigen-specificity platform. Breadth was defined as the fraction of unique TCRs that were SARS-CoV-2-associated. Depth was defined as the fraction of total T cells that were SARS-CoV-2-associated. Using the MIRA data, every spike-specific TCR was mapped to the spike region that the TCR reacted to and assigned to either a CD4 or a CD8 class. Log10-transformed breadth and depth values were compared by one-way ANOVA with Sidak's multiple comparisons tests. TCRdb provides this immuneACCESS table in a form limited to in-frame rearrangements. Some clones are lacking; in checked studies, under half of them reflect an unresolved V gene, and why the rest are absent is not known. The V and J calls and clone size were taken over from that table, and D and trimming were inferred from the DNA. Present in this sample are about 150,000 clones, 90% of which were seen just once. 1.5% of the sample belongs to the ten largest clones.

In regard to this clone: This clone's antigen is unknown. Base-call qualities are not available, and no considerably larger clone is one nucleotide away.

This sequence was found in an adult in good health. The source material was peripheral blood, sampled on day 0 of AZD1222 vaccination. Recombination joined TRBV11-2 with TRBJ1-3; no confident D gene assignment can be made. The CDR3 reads CEAGNTIYF. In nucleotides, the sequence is TGTGAGGCAGGAAACACCATATATTTT.